This TCR beta chain was profiled in a study of OX40 agonist ivuxolimab in advanced cancers. Background for the entire study: The costimulatory receptor OX40 (CD134) was targeted by ivuxolimab, a fully human IgG2 agonistic monoclonal antibody. Intravenous ivuxolimab was administered to patients every 2 weeks at six dose levels: 0.01, 0.1, 0.3, 1.5, 3 and 10 mg/kg. Of the roughly 52 dose-escalation patients, hepatocellular carcinoma was present in 19, melanoma in around 15, renal cell carcinoma in 9 and head and neck cancer in 9. Peripheral TCRbeta sequencing was intended to test whether TCR sequence diversity was altered and clonal T-cell expansion was caused by ivuxolimab. Three dose-escalation patients achieved partial responses, one with hepatocellular carcinoma and two with cutaneous melanoma. In the dose-escalation cohort, 82.7% of patients were male, and the mean age was approximately 64 years, with a range of roughly 20 to 80. The monotherapy dose-escalation portion (N of about 50 patients) of the phase I ivuxolimab trial is reported in the paper. Patients were allowed to have had prior anti-PD-1, anti-PD-L1 or anti-CTLA-4 therapy, and around 40% of the dose-escalation patients had previously received checkpoint inhibitors. Study-level results and caveats: After ivuxolimab, expanded clones were on average more numerous among CD8+ T cells than among CD4+ T cells. The antigen specificity of the peripheral T cells that underwent clonal expansion was not determined. At doses of 0.1 to 3.0 mg/kg, clonal expansion of both CD4+ and CD8+ blood T cells was observed from baseline to week 6. In the 0.1-3.0 mg/kg groups, partial responders were among the patients with the lowest normalized peripheral clonal expansion, particularly in CD8+ T cells. Low levels of normalized T-cell clonal expansion were also seen in some patients who did not respond.

CDR1 GTSNPN and CDR2 SVGIG were looked up in the germline V gene (reference sequence). The CDR3 goes from the cysteine to the phenylalanine over 16 residues. Left in the record is the CDR3 DNA by itself, 48 bases read in frame from the first base. V loses 8 bases of germline sequence and J loses 3 bases, and the interval between the two ends is 22 bases. Turning to this clone: Its antigen target is currently unknown. The record has no base qualities; no much larger clone is one base away.

The trial excluded patients who had a history of autoimmune disease or were on systemic immunosuppression. Peripheral blood for TCR sequencing was collected from all dose cohorts at baseline, on cycle 4 day 1, and on cycle 7 day 1. The samples were taken from a phase I, first-in-human, multicenter, open-label dose-escalation trial of ivuxolimab. Adults with locally advanced or metastatic head and neck squamous cell, hepatocellular, melanoma or renal cell carcinoma were enrolled in the trial. Before TCR sequencing, CD4+ T cells and CD8+ T cells were sorted from peripheral blood as separate populations. Genomic DNA was isolated from the sorted cells so that the TCRbeta CDR3 region could be sequenced. The immunoSEQ Assay was used to sequence the TCRbeta CDR3 regions. In TCRdb, the immuneACCESS table is reduced to in-frame sequences with V and J assigned. These tables do not hold every clone; where another copy was compared, an unresolved V gene accounts for under half, and the others remain unexplained. Across this sample there are around 79,000 clones, with approximately 85% seen only once. The ten largest clonotypes hold 0.61% of the sample.

The TCR sequence derives from an adult with an advanced solid tumor such as melanoma, head and neck, liver or kidney cancer. The sequence joins TRBV30 to TRBJ2-2; the D element might be TRBD1 or TRBD2, as each aligns at 6 bases. The specimen comprised CD4+ or CD8+ T cells sorted from blood, sampled in a trial of the OX40 agonist ivuxolimab. The sequence in DNA is TGTGCCGGGACAAGGGAGGCAGCACTGTACACCGGGGAGCTGTTTTTT. This yields the protein CAGTREAALYTGELFF.